Sequencing of this T cell receptor beta chain was carried out in a study of early T cells in non-severe SARS-CoV-2 infection. Background on the study: Sequencing used unsorted whole-blood bulk RNA, so chains lack pairing.

Germline V gene lookup returns CDR1 DFQATT and CDR2 SNEGSKA (reference sequence). The CDR3 loop spans 12 amino acids. Trimming took 1 base from V and 3 from J, leaving 6 bases between them. Attached unique molecular identifiers marked individual cDNA molecules. TCRdb re-derived calls from the 5' RACE reads in MiXCR, one entry per CDR3 protein. The sample has approximately 71,000 distinct CDR3 sequences; approximately 10% are singletons. The clonotype comes from an adult who was a healthcare worker with PCR-confirmed SARS-CoV-2 infection or an uninfected control (not recorded which). Material for sequencing was whole blood. The V call is TRBV20-1, the J call TRBJ1-1; possible D gene TRBD1, 6 bases. The CDR3 is CSARAGDTEAFF. CDR3 bases: TGCAGTGCTAGAGCAGGGGACACTGAAGCTTTCTTT.